These 14 T cell receptor beta chains were all obtained from the same sample, sequenced in a study of T cell changes during pregnancy in multiple sclerosis. Here immunoSEQ multiplex PCR was the method, and the copy in TCRdb shows in-frame clones only, minus some. The sample includes under 95,000 clones, 92% seen only once; the top ten take more than 2%. The specimen comprised peripheral blood, sampled after pregnancy. The receptor source for this set is a female donor with multiple sclerosis, enrolled in a pregnancy study.

The CDR3 DNA reads TGTGCCAGCACCCGTACGGTCTCTGGAAACACCATATATTTT. Translated: CASTRTVSGNTIYF. The rearrangement uses TRBV6-1 and TRBJ1-3, with unresolved D. The CDR3 covers 14 residues. The V gene lost 7 bases and the J gene lost 0 bases, with 10 bases spanning the gap. The germline CDR1 and CDR2 sequences are MNHNS and SASEGT.

This clone showed up many times. V is TRBV9 and J is TRBJ2-3; a weak D match, TRBD2 (6 bases). CDR3 size: 21 residues. V dropped 3 bases and J dropped 2 bases, with 31 bases sitting between them. In germline, CDR1 is SGDLS, CDR2 YYNGEE. This CDR3 is CASSGPGSSDRAGGHTDTQYF. CDR3 coding DNA: TGTGCCAGCAGCGGACCGGGTTCTAGCGACCGAGCCGGTGGACACACAGATACGCAGTATTTT.

This clone appeared a single time. The chain carries TRBV9 and TRBJ2-7; a possible D gene is TRBD2 (5 bases). In germline, CDR1 is SGDLS, CDR2 YYNGEE. The CDR3 has 14 residues. Deletions cut 0 bases from V and 2 bases from J, with 9 bases between. CDR3 sequence reads: CASSVGSGTYEQYF. The CDR3, as DNA: TGTGCCAGCAGCGTAGGGAGCGGTACCTACGAGCAGTACTTC. The full variable domain, rest sourced from reference TRBV9 and TRBJ2-7, is DSGVTQTPKHLITATGQRVTLRCSPRSGDLSVYWYQQSLDQGLQFLIQYYNGEERAKGNILERFSAQQFPDLHSELNLSSLELGDSALYFCASSVGSGTYEQYFGPGTRLTVT.

V and J are TRBV9 and TRBJ2-5; D is uncertain. CDR3 size: 15 residues. Trimming stripped 0 bases from V and 5 bases from J, with 14 bases between. Germline values: CDR1 SGDLS, CDR2 YYNGEE. The CDR3 is CASSVDFTDRETQYF. CDR3 nucleotides: TGTGCCAGCAGCGTAGATTTCACAGATCGCGAGACCCAGTACTTC.

The table lists this clone with a count of one. V usage is TRBV28 and J usage is TRBJ2-2, with a tentative D call TRBD2 (5 bases). There are 12 residues in the CDR3. V lost 7 bases and J lost 5, with 8 bases in between. CDR1 and CDR2 from the germline V gene are MDHEN and SYDVKM. CDR3 protein: CASIEGTGELFF. The CDR3, as DNA: TGTGCCAGCATTGAGGGAACCGGGGAGCTGTTTTTT.

The chain has TRBV7-3 and TRBJ1-1; 7 bases are shared with TRBD1. CDR3 size: 13 residues. Germline loops: CDR1 SGHTA, CDR2 FQGTGA. V gave up 2 bases and J gave up 10 bases; unmatched junction bases: 7. The CDR3 protein is CASSLPGQVGAFF. DNA of the CDR3: TGTGCCAGCAGCTTACCCGGACAGGTCGGAGCTTTCTTT.

The CDR3 sequence: CSVDGVGTDTQYF. The CDR3 DNA is TGCAGCGTTGACGGGGTAGGGACAGATACGCAGTATTTT. This sequence joins TRBV29-1 and TRBJ2-3; weak D call: TRBD2 (5 bases). This CDR3 is built from 13 residues. V lost 3 bases, J lost 3 bases, and 10 bases lay in between. Germline CDR1 and CDR2: SQVTM and ANQGSEA.

The rearrangement joins TRBV18 to TRBJ2-7; D perhaps matches TRBD1 (6 bases). CDR1 and CDR2 (germline): KGHSH, LQKENI. V lost 3 bases and J 2 bases, leaving 14 bases between the germline ends. CDR3 length: 15 amino acids. The CDR3 protein is CASSPSAGATYEQYF. The CDR3 coding sequence is TGTGCCAGCTCACCTTCGGCAGGGGCGACCTACGAGCAGTACTTC.

The V and J genes are TRBV30 and TRBJ1-4; 7 bases agree with TRBD1. The CDR3 consists of 13 residues. Trimming at V came to 4 bases and at J to 4 bases, leaving 3 bases not matched to a gene. Germline V gives CDR1 GTSNPN, CDR2 SVGIG (reference sequence). This chain's CDR3 is CAWNRQGNEKLFF. The CDR3 nucleotides are TGTGCCTGGAACCGACAGGGTAATGAAAAACTGTTTTTT.

V gene TRBV6-1 combines with J gene TRBJ1-2, with TRBD1 as a possible D gene (6 bases). V was trimmed by 6 bases and J by 2 bases, leaving 10 bases between them. Germline loops: CDR1 MNHNS, CDR2 SASEGT. The CDR3 consists of 13 residues. The CDR3 DNA is TGTGCCAGCAGAGCCGGACAGAACTATGGCTACACCTTC. Translated: CASRAGQNYGYTF.

V usage is TRBV29-1 and J usage is TRBJ2-5; the match to TRBD2 covers 12 bases. Germline V CDR1 and CDR2: SQVTM, ANQGSEA. The CDR3 is made up of 14 amino acids. Trimming took 8 bases from V and 2 from J; bases not matched to a gene: 6. In DNA, the CDR3 is TGCAGCTTCGCCGGGACTAGCGGGCAAGAGACCCAGTACTTC. It codes for CSFAGTSGQETQYF. The variable domain in full, with the rest retrieved from reference TRBV29-1 and TRBJ2-5, is SAVISQKPSRDICQRGTSLTIQCQVDSQVTMMFWYRQQPGQSLTLIATANQGSEATYESGFVIDKFPISRPNLTFSTLTVSNMSPEDSSIYLCSFAGTSGQETQYFGPGTRLLVL.

The CDR3: CAWSLSTGNIQYF. In DNA form, the CDR3 reads TGTGCCTGGAGTTTGTCGACAGGGAACATTCAGTACTTC. The J gene is TRBJ2-4, the V gene TRBV30; 7 positions agree with TRBD1. Per the germline V gene, CDR1 is GTSNPN and CDR2 is SVGIG (reference sequence). The CDR3 is made up of 13 amino acids. V lost 2 bases to trimming and J lost 7 bases; unmatched junction nucleotides: 5.

The V call is TRBV5-1, the J call TRBJ2-3, with 11 nucleotides matching TRBD2. The J segment lost 5 bases and the V segment lost 1 base, leaving 6 bases of the junction unmatched. In germline, CDR1 is SGHRS, CDR2 YFSETQ. CDR3 size: 16 residues. The CDR3 loop reads CASSLSLAGAGDTQYF. The CDR3 DNA is TGCGCCAGCAGCTTGTCACTAGCGGGAGCTGGAGATACGCAGTATTTT.

This clone was picked up one time. The J gene is TRBJ2-3, the V gene TRBV9, with D possibly TRBD1 on 5 matching bases. Germline V gene lookup returns CDR1 SGDLS and CDR2 YYNGEE. This CDR3 region has 15 residues. V lost 3 bases to trimming and J lost 2 bases, with 13 bases between them. CDR3 region: CASSAQGYYTDTQYF. CDR3 nucleotide sequence: TGTGCCAGCAGCGCCCAGGGATATTACACAGATACGCAGTATTTT.